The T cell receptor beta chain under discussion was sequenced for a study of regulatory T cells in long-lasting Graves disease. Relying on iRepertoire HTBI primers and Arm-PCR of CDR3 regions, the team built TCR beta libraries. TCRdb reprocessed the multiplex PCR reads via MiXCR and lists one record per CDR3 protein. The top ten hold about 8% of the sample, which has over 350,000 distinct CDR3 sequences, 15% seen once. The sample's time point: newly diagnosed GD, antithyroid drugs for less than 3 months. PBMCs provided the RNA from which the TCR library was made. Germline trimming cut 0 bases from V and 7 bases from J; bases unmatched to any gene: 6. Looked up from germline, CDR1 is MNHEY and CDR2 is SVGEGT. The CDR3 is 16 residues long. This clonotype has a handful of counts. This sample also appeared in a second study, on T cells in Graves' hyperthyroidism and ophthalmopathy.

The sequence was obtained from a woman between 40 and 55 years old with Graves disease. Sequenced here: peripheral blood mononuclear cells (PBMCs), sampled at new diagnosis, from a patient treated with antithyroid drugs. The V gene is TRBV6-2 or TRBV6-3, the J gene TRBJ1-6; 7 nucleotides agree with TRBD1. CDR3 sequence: CASSYSIDRENSPLHF. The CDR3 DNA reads TGTGCCAGCAGTTACTCTATCGACAGGGAGAATTCACCCCTCCACTTT.